The 20 T cell receptor beta chains below were found in one sample sequenced in a study of blood T cell repertoires in COVID-19. The data were produced by immunoSEQ multiplex PCR, yet TCRdb's version contains in-frame clones alone and is incomplete. The table has some 150,000 clones, 87% seen once. Source material: peripheral blood. The origin of the receptors is a woman in her forties or fifties with acute or convalescent COVID-19.

This clone was seen just once. This rearrangement joins TRBV6-5 to TRBJ1-6, with 8 bases matching TRBD1. CDR3 length: 14 amino acids. V lost 5 bases and J lost 5; bases outside the gene matches: 2. Per germline, CDR1 MNHEY and CDR2 SVGAGI. In DNA form, the CDR3 reads TGTGCCAGCAGTCGGACAGGGAATAATTCACCCCTCCACTTT. Its translation is CASSRTGNNSPLHF.

The rearrangement joins TRBV5-1 to TRBJ2-7, with 12 bases aligning to TRBD1. CDR1 and CDR2 from the germline V gene are SGHRS and YFSETQ. The CDR3 has 15 residues. Trimming at V came to 2 bases and at J to 6 bases, leaving 6 bases not matched to a gene. The CDR3 protein is CASSLTGTGGGEQYF. As DNA, the CDR3 is TGCGCCAGCAGCTTAACCGGGACAGGGGGCGGCGAGCAGTACTTC.

The V gene is TRBV5-5, the J gene TRBJ1-5; TRBD1 aligns across 8 bases. With V trimmed by 4 bases and J by 7 bases, 10 bases remained unmatched. From germline, CDR1 is SGHKS and CDR2 YYEKEE (reference sequence). The CDR3 contains 15 residues. The CDR3 DNA reads TGTGCCAGCAGCCGAGGACAGGGCGAAGGACAGCCCCAGCATTTT. Protein: CASSRGQGEGQPQHF.

This chain joins TRBV3-1 (or the pseudogene TRBV3-2) and TRBJ2-3; perhaps TRBD2 as D (6 bases). With 1 base removed from V and 2 bases from J, the gap between germline ends came to 19 bases. The CDR3 covers 18 residues. CDR1 and CDR2 from the germline V gene are LGHDT and YNNKEL (reference sequence). This CDR3 is CASSQVGYGTGLTDTQYF. The CDR3 coding sequence is TGTGCCAGCAGCCAAGTGGGTTACGGGACTGGCCTCACAGATACGCAGTATTTT.

The chain combines TRBV5-1 with TRBJ1-1; D might be TRBD1 (5 bases). V was shortened by 4 bases and J by 1 base, with 17 bases between the two germline ends. Germline CDR1 is SGHRS and CDR2 is YFSETQ. The CDR3 loop spans 16 amino acids. The CDR3 DNA sequence: TGCGCCAGCAGCCCAAGGATAGTGACAGAGAACACTGAAGCTTTCTTT. Its protein is CASSPRIVTENTEAFF.

The count of this clone is one. V and J are TRBV6-1 and TRBJ1-6, with D tentatively TRBD1 (5 bases). Germline V gene sequence: CDR1 MNHNS, CDR2 SASEGT. CDR3 length: 14 amino acids. Trimming pared 1 base from V and 4 bases from J, leaving 5 bases between. CDR3: CASSEDRYNSPLHF. CDR3 DNA sequence: TGTGCCAGCAGTGAAGACAGGTATAATTCACCCCTCCACTTT.

This clone was seen once. The chain is built from TRBV6-5 and TRBJ1-6; D is ambiguous. Germline V gene data show CDR1 as MNHEY and CDR2 as SVGAGI. Trimming removed 4 bases from V and 0 bases from J, with 10 bases in between. This CDR3 region has 16 residues. CDR3 region: CASSLKRSSYNSPLHF. The CDR3 DNA is TGTGCCAGCAGTTTGAAAAGGAGCTCCTATAATTCACCCCTCCACTTT.

The chain couples TRBV3-1 (or the pseudogene TRBV3-2) to TRBJ1-2; TRBD1 agrees at 8 bases. The CDR3 has 16 residues. Germline trimming cut 0 bases from V and 3 bases from J; bases unmatched to any gene: 6. CDR1 is LGHDT, CDR2 YNNKEL, per germline (reference sequence). CDR3 in DNA: TGTGCCAGCAGCCAAGATGCCCAGGGGGCTTACTATGGCTACACCTTC. This codes for CASSQDAQGAYYGYTF.

The J gene is TRBJ2-3, the V gene TRBV24-1; D is perhaps TRBD2 (6 bases). Trimming stripped 6 bases from V and 0 bases from J, with 9 bases between. The germline gives CDR1 KGHDR, CDR2 SFDVKD. CDR3 length: 14 residues. The chain's CDR3 is CATSIAGSTDTQYF. The CDR3 DNA is TGTGCCACCAGTATTGCGGGGAGCACAGATACGCAGTATTTT.

The J gene is TRBJ2-3, the V gene TRBV6-1, with 9 bases identical to TRBD1. The CDR3 consists of 16 residues. Germline CDR1 is MNHNS and CDR2 is SASEGT. The V gene end was trimmed by 4 bases and the J gene end by 0 bases; junction bases not matched to a gene: 5. CDR3 nucleotides: TGTGCCAGCAGTGTCCCCGGGACAGGGAGCACAGATACGCAGTATTTT. It translates to CASSVPGTGSTDTQYF.

V and J are TRBV27 and TRBJ1-1, with TRBD1 identical over 9 bases. The germline V gene encodes CDR1 MNHEY and CDR2 SMNVEV (reference sequence). The CDR3 totals 15 residues. J was trimmed by 1 base and V by 5 bases; bases with no gene match: 5. The CDR3 reads CASSLRTGANTEAFF. In nucleotides, the CDR3 is TGTGCCAGCAGTCTTCGGACAGGGGCGAACACTGAAGCTTTCTTT.

V gene TRBV12-3 or TRBV12-4 combines with J gene TRBJ2-1, with 10 bases identical to TRBD2. V shed 8 bases and J 14 bases; nucleotides not matched to a gene: 12. The length of the CDR3 is 13 residues. The CDR3: CASQKPAGGPEFF. The CDR3, as DNA: TGTGCCAGCCAAAAGCCAGCGGGGGGGCCGGAGTTCTTC.

The chain uses TRBV11-2 and TRBJ2-5; TRBD1 agrees at 7 bases. The CDR3 sequence is 18 residues long. Unmatched junction bases numbered 20, after V lost 2 bases and J lost 8 bases. CDR1 and CDR2 (germline): SGHAT, FQNNGV. For the CDR3, the DNA is TGTGCCAGCAGCTTATTGGGGAATATGAACAGGGGCAGCAACACCCAGTACTTC. Protein product: CASSLLGNMNRGSNTQYF.

The CDR3 here is CASSYSAYRDQPQHF. The CDR3 DNA reads as TGTGCCAGCAGTTACTCGGCTTACAGGGATCAGCCCCAGCATTTT. This sequence joins TRBV6-5 and TRBJ1-5, with D maybe TRBD1 (6 bases). V lost 0 bases and J lost 5, with 11 bases in between. Germline V CDR1 and CDR2: MNHEY, SVGAGI. The CDR3 runs 15 residues.

V is TRBV24-1 and J is TRBJ1-2; 7 positions match TRBD1. This CDR3 region has 16 residues. V lost 4 bases, J lost 1 base, and 8 bases stayed unmatched. Germline values: CDR1 KGHDR, CDR2 SFDVKD. The CDR3 DNA reads TGTGCCACCAGTGACTTTCGGGACAGCATTAACTATGGCTACACCTTC. As protein: CATSDFRDSINYGYTF.

V usage is TRBV6-5 and J usage is TRBJ1-1, with D perhaps TRBD1 (5 bases). This CDR3 has 14 amino acids. The V gene's germline CDR1 is MNHEY and CDR2 SVGAGI. Trimming shortened V by 2 bases and J by 1 base, and 8 bases separated the two germline ends. This CDR3 reads CASSYPGQNTEAFF. Written as DNA, the CDR3 is TGTGCCAGCAGTTACCCAGGACAGAACACTGAAGCTTTCTTT.

Concerning this clone: Compared with germline, one end of the junction differs, possibly owing to a read error. The chain couples TRBV11-2 to TRBJ1-3; D not certain. The CDR3 is 15 residues long. Looked up from germline, CDR1 is SGHAT and CDR2 is FQNNGV. The CDR3 coding sequence is TGTGCCAGCAGCTTAGAGCGCGTCTCTGAAAACACCATATATTTT. Encoded protein: CASSLERVSENTIYF.

The rearrangement links TRBV2 to TRBJ2-5; D is unresolved. CDR3 length: 12 amino acids. Deletions cut 8 bases from V and 0 bases from J, with 7 bases between. Germline V gives CDR1 SNHLY, CDR2 FYNNEI. The CDR3 DNA sequence: TGTGCCAGCGATGGAGACCAAGAGACCCAGTACTTC. This sequence encodes CASDGDQETQYF.

The rearrangement joins TRBV13 to TRBJ2-7; TRBD1 aligns across 10 bases. V shed 4 bases, J shed 3 bases, and the junction held 3 bases outside the gene matches. This CDR3 spans 14 amino acids. Germline V gives CDR1 PRHDT, CDR2 FYEKMQ (reference sequence). The CDR3 nucleotides are TGTGCCAGCAGCTGCCGGGACAGGGGCTACGAGCAGTACTTC. It codes for CASSCRDRGYEQYF. Complete variable domain (other parts from reference TRBV13 and TRBJ2-7): AAGVIQSPRHLIKEKRETATLKCYPIPRHDTVYWYQQGPGQDPQFLISFYEKMQSDKGSIPDRFSAQQFSDYHSELNMSSLELGDSALYFCASSCRDRGYEQYFGPGTRLTVT.

The rearrangement joins TRBV3-1 (or the pseudogene TRBV3-2) to TRBJ2-7; 7 nucleotides line up with TRBD1. J gave up 3 bases and V 5 bases, and 10 bases lay outside the gene matches. This CDR3 region has 15 residues. Germline V gene sequence: CDR1 LGHDT, CDR2 YNNKEL (reference sequence). The chain's CDR3 is CASSTSSAGGYEQYF. CDR3 DNA sequence: TGTGCCAGCAGCACCAGTTCGGCAGGGGGCTACGAGCAGTACTTC.